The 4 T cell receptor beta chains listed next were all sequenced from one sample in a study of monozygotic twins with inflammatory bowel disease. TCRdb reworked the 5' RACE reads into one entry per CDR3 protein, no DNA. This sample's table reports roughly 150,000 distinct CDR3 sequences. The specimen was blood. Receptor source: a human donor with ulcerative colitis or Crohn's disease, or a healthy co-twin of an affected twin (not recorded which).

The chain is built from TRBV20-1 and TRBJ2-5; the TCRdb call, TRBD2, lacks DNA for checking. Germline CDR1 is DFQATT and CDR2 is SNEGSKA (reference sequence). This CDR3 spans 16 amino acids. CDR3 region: CSARDRTSGTQETQYF.

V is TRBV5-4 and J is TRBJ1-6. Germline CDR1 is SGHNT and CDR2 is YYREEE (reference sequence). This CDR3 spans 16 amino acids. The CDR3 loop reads CASSLDSSSYNSPLHF.

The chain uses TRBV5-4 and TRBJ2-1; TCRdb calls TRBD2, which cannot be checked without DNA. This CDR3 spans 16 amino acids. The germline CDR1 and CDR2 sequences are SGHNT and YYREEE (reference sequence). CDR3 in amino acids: CASSSGSLSSYNEQFF.

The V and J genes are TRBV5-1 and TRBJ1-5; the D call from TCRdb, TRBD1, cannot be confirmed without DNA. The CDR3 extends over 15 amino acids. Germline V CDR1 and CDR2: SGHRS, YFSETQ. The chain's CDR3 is CASSSGTGGSQPQHF. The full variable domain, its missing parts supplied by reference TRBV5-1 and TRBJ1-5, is KAGVTQTPRYLIKTRGQQVTLSCSPISGHRSVSWYQQTPGQGLQFLFEYFSETQRNKGNFPGRFSGRQFSNSRSEMNVSTLELGDSALYLCASSSGTGGSQPQHFGDGTRLSIL.